The 21 T cell receptor beta chains presented below share a single source sample, sequenced in a study of shared clonotypes between healthy human individuals. Assay: immunoSEQ multiplex PCR; the TCRdb copy retains only in-frame clones and omits some. The data contain about 2.5 million clones, about 90% of them singletons. Source material: naive CD4+ T cells from PBMCs. Stated subset: CD45RA+ positively selected. Receptors originate from a man aged 18 to 30 in good health. Some clones in this sample may be carry-over from other donors' samples.

The rearrangement uses TRBV12-2 and TRBJ2-2; whether TRBD2, the table's D call, matches the DNA was not checked. TRBV12-2 is shown as a pseudogene. The CDR3 contains 16 residues. The CDR3 loop reads CASRTSGGCWIGELFF. The CDR3 bases are TGTGCAAGTCGCACATCCGGGGGGTGCTGGATCGGGGAGCTGTTTTTT.

The chain combines TRBV18 with TRBJ2-7, with TRBD1 matching over 9 bases. CDR3 length: 17 residues. The J segment lost 2 bases and the V segment lost 1 base, leaving 9 bases of the junction unmatched. CDR1 and CDR2 from the germline V gene are KGHSH and LQKENI. The CDR3 region is CASSPLQGAGGTYEQYF. CDR3 DNA: TGTGCCAGCTCACCACTACAGGGGGCAGGGGGCACCTACGAGCAGTACTTC.

The chain recombines TRBV28 with TRBJ2-7; 7 positions match TRBD2. CDR3 length: 14 amino acids. V shed 4 bases and J 2 bases; nucleotides not matched to a gene: 5. In germline, CDR1 is MDHEN, CDR2 SYDVKM. CDR3 nucleotide sequence: TGTGCCAGCAGTTGGGCTAGCGGACCCTACGAGCAGTACTTC. Translating it yields CASSWASGPYEQYF.

J is TRBJ2-1 and V is TRBV7-2, with 11 bases aligning to TRBD2. The CDR3 is 17 amino acids. CDR1 is SGHTA, CDR2 FQGNSA, per germline. The junction had 8 bases not matched to a gene; V was cut back by 0 bases and J by 7 bases. The CDR3 spells CASSLARWSSGRNEQFF. The CDR3 DNA sequence: TGTGCCAGCAGCTTAGCTAGGTGGTCTAGCGGGAGGAATGAGCAGTTCTTC.

V gene TRBV6-5 combines with J gene TRBJ2-5, with D perhaps matching TRBD2 (7 bases). The CDR3 extends over 13 amino acids. From germline, CDR1 is MNHEY and CDR2 SVGAGI. V was pared by 6 bases and J by 5 bases, with 13 bases between. Here the CDR3 DNA reads TGTGCCAGCAGGATGGGGGGGCGGGAGACCCAGTACTTC. Encoded protein: CASRMGGRETQYF.

This clone was picked up one time. This chain joins TRBV28 and TRBJ1-2; D is ambiguous. In germline, CDR1 is MDHEN, CDR2 SYDVKM. The CDR3 runs to 11 residues. The V and J ends lost 11 bases and 8 bases respectively, with 15 bases between them. The CDR3 DNA is TGTGCCTCCACCCGTGAGGGCGGCTACACCTTC. This sequence encodes CASTREGGYTF.

This clone turned up a few times. The rearrangement links TRBV10-3 to TRBJ1-1; no firm D call. Between the trimmed V and J ends, which lost 2 bases and 8 bases, there was a span of 12 bases. The CDR3 has 13 residues. Germline V gene lookup returns CDR1 ENHRY and CDR2 SYGVKD. In DNA, the CDR3 is TGTGCCATCAGTGAGAGGACTGAACTAGAAGCTTTCTTT. Translation gives CAISERTELEAFF.

The chain carries TRBV28 and TRBJ1-2; the D is unclear. Trimming stripped 2 bases from V and 4 bases from J, with 8 bases between. The CDR3 is 13 residues long. Germline V gene lookup returns CDR1 MDHEN and CDR2 SYDVKM. CDR3 in amino acids: CASSLGPVYGYTF. The CDR3 region has the DNA TGTGCCAGCAGTTTAGGGCCTGTCTATGGCTACACCTTC.

This chain links TRBV30 with TRBJ1-2, with no clear D. Per the germline V gene, CDR1 is GTSNPN and CDR2 is SVGIG (reference sequence). The CDR3 sequence is 13 residues long. Trimming stripped 2 bases from V and 3 bases from J, with 10 bases between. The CDR3 DNA reads TGTGCCTGGAGTAGAAACGGATACTATGGCTACACCTTC. The encoded protein is CAWSRNGYYGYTF.

V and J are TRBV5-1 and TRBJ2-7; the D gene could be TRBD1 or TRBD2 (5 bases each). This CDR3 is built from 14 residues. In germline, CDR1 is SGHRS, CDR2 YFSETQ. Trimming pared 4 bases from V and 4 bases from J, leaving 15 bases between. As DNA, the CDR3 is TGCGCCAGCAGCCCGTCGGGACCGGTATACGAGCAGTACTTC. The encoded protein is CASSPSGPVYEQYF. The variable domain in full, completed from reference TRBV5-1 and TRBJ2-7, reads KAGVTQTPRYLIKTRGQQVTLSCSPISGHRSVSWYQQTPGQGLQFLFEYFSETQRNKGNFPGRFSGRQFSNSRSEMNVSTLELGDSALYLCASSPSGPVYEQYFGPGTRLTVT.

This chain links TRBV2 with TRBJ1-2, with D possibly TRBD1 on 6 matching bases. This CDR3 is 16 amino acids long. The V and J ends lost 3 bases and 7 bases respectively, with 21 bases between them. Germline V gives CDR1 SNHLY, CDR2 FYNNEI. The CDR3 DNA follows: TGTGCCAGCAGTGACGTTACAGGGCCGGGGGTAGGTGGCTACACCTTC. Its protein is CASSDVTGPGVGGYTF.

CDR3 protein: CATGEQVYEQYF. Written as DNA, the CDR3 is TGTGCCACAGGGGAACAGGTTTACGAGCAGTACTTC. The rearrangement links TRBV10-3 to TRBJ2-5; tentatively, D is TRBD1 (6 bases). The closer fit of TRBJ2-7 to the DNA end suggests the J call may be wrong. The length of the CDR3 is 12 residues. Germline V lookup: CDR1 ENHRY, CDR2 SYGVKD.

This clone was recorded a few times. This chain uses TRBV19 with TRBJ1-1, with D hard to call. The length of the CDR3 is 13 residues. The germline V and J ends were trimmed by 5 bases and 10 bases, with 17 bases remaining between them. Germline CDR1 is LNHDA and CDR2 is SQIVND (reference sequence). The CDR3 protein is CASSGSSGAVAFF. In nucleotides, the CDR3 is TGTGCCAGTAGTGGAAGTAGTGGTGCTGTAGCTTTCTTT.

The V call is TRBV5-1, the J call TRBJ1-1, with no clear D. CDR1 is SGHRS, CDR2 YFSETQ, per germline. This CDR3 comprises 13 residues. Deletions cut 4 bases from V and 8 bases from J, with 15 bases between. CDR3 in amino acids: CASSQGPGFEAFF. CDR3 in DNA: TGCGCCAGCAGCCAAGGACCGGGGTTCGAAGCTTTCTTT.

V gene TRBV6-6 combines with J gene TRBJ2-7, with 7 bases matching TRBD1. There are 13 residues in the CDR3. CDR1 is MNHNY, CDR2 SVGAGI, per germline (reference sequence). With V trimmed by 5 bases and J by 3 bases, 4 bases remained unmatched. The chain's CDR3 is CASSKGQNYEQYF. The CDR3 nucleotides are TGTGCCAGCAGTAAGGGACAGAACTACGAGCAGTACTTC.

V usage is TRBV15 and J usage is TRBJ2-5; D is unresolved. V shed 0 bases and J shed 1 base, with 6 bases lying between them. From germline, CDR1 is LNHNV and CDR2 YYDKDF (reference sequence). The CDR3 has 14 residues. The CDR3 DNA reads as TGTGCCACCAGCAGAGACAGCCGCCAAGAGACCCAGTACTTC. This codes for CATSRDSRQETQYF.

The rearrangement joins TRBV7-9 to TRBJ2-1; D might be TRBD1 or TRBD2, each matching 5 bases. The germline V gene encodes CDR1 SEHNR and CDR2 FQNEAQ (reference sequence). With 6 bases removed from V and 5 bases from J, the gap between germline ends came to 14 bases. The CDR3 consists of 14 residues. The CDR3: CASRPSGTNNEQFF. CDR3 sequence (DNA): TGTGCCAGCAGACCCTCCGGGACCAACAATGAGCAGTTCTTC.

The gene calls are TRBV6-6 and TRBJ1-5, with TRBD1 identical over 7 bases. Germline trimming cut 6 bases from V and 7 bases from J; bases unmatched to any gene: 6. The CDR3 has 13 amino acids. The germline gives CDR1 MNHNY, CDR2 SVGAGI (reference sequence). The CDR3 reads CASRTGYGQPQHF. The CDR3 bases are TGTGCCAGCAGGACAGGGTACGGGCAGCCCCAGCATTTT.

The chain joins TRBV28 to TRBJ1-1; D perhaps matches TRBD1 (6 bases). Trimming removed 1 base at V and 4 bases at J, with 10 bases between. Germline V gives CDR1 MDHEN, CDR2 SYDVKM. The CDR3 is 14 amino acids. In nucleotides, the CDR3 is TGTGCCAGCAGTTTATTGCCGGGGGCCACTGAAGCTTTCTTT. Protein product: CASSLLPGATEAFF.

This sequence joins TRBV6-5 and TRBJ2-4, with 8 bases aligning to TRBD1. Germline V lookup: CDR1 MNHEY, CDR2 SVGAGI. The V gene end was trimmed by 6 bases and the J gene end by 5 bases; junction bases not matched to a gene: 6. The CDR3 has 14 amino acids. This CDR3 reads CASSLRGRENIQYF. In DNA, the CDR3 is TGTGCCAGCAGCCTCAGGGGGCGGGAAAACATTCAGTACTTC.

This sequence joins TRBV21-1 and TRBJ2-7; TRBD1 is the table's D call and was not checked against the DNA. TRBV21-1 is listed as a pseudogene. The CDR3 totals 16 residues. Here the CDR3 DNA reads TGTGCCAGCAGCAAATCCGACAGTTTTACCTCCTACGAGCAGTACTTC. Its translation is CASSKSDSFTSYEQYF.